The 27 T cell receptor beta chains below come from one sample, sequenced in a study of CD8 T cells in Susac syndrome. RNA totalling about 0.45 to 1 ug underwent reverse transcription with random hexamers. TCRdb redid the calling of the immunoSEQ multiplex PCR reads with MiXCR, one entry per CDR3 protein. This table holds about 210,000 distinct CDR3 sequences, approximately 95% found once. The specimen was CD4+ T cells from PBMCs. These receptors were collected from a human donor with multiple sclerosis.

CDR3 protein: CASSQELGEQYF. The CDR3 DNA follows: TGTGCCAGCAGCCAGGAACTAGGCGAGCAGTACTTC. V usage is TRBV4-2 and J usage is TRBJ2-7, with TRBD2 as a possible D gene (5 bases). V lost 3 bases to trimming and J lost 6 bases, with 9 bases between them. Germline V gene sequence: CDR1 LGHNA, CDR2 YNFKEQ. The length of the CDR3 is 12 residues.

The chain recombines TRBV29-1 with TRBJ2-1, with TRBD1 as a possible D gene (5 bases). The ends were cut back, 2 bases at V and 7 bases at J, with 9 bases in the middle. Germline V gives CDR1 SQVTM, CDR2 ANQGSEA. CDR3 length: 12 residues. The chain's CDR3 is CSVEQGVNEQFF. CDR3 DNA: TGCAGCGTTGAACAGGGTGTGAATGAGCAGTTCTTC.

This sequence joins TRBV12-5 and TRBJ2-1; D unresolved. Germline loops: CDR1 LGHNT, CDR2 FRNRAP. Trimming took off 6 bases at V and 2 bases at J, with 17 bases between the two ends. CDR3 length: 16 residues. CDR3 sequence: CASGHRALPAYNEQFF. CDR3 DNA: TGTGCTAGTGGCCACCGGGCCCTACCCGCCTACAATGAGCAGTTCTTC.

CDR3 protein: CASSRGAGWITGELFF. The DNA for the CDR3 is TGTGCCAGCAGCAGAGGGGCAGGGTGGATCACCGGGGAGCTGTTTTTT. This rearrangement joins TRBV5-6 to TRBJ2-2; D may be TRBD1 or TRBD2 (5 bases each). In germline, CDR1 is SGHDT, CDR2 YYEEEE. CDR3 length equals 16 residues. With 4 bases removed from V and 4 bases from J, the gap between germline ends came to 17 bases.

This clonotype came up once. V usage is TRBV2 and J usage is TRBJ2-2; 9 bases align to TRBD1. The germline V gene has CDR1 SNHLY and CDR2 FYNNEI. There are 15 residues in the CDR3. J gave up 6 bases and V 6 bases, and 8 bases lay outside the gene matches. The DNA of the CDR3 is TGTGCCAGCAGCACCGGGACAGGGATATCCGGGGAGCTGTTTTTT. Translating gives CASSTGTGISGELFF.

The chain is built from TRBV27 and TRBJ2-7; TRBD2 aligns across 12 bases. Germline assignment: CDR1 MNHEY and CDR2 SMNVEV (reference sequence). The V gene end was trimmed by 5 bases and the J gene end by 6 bases; junction bases not matched to a gene: 5. This CDR3 has 14 residues. This CDR3 is CASSGLAGSGEQYF. For the CDR3, the DNA is TGTGCCAGCAGTGGACTAGCGGGATCGGGCGAGCAGTACTTC.

The CDR3 spells CASSPRDRPGETQYF. As DNA, the CDR3 is TGTGCCAGCAGCCCAAGGGACAGACCAGGAGAGACCCAGTACTTC. The chain couples TRBV9 to TRBJ2-5; 7 bases line up with TRBD1. Germline-derived CDR1 and CDR2 are SGDLS and YYNGEE. This CDR3 comprises 15 residues. Trimming cost V 4 bases and J 4 bases; bases outside gene matches: 10.

The rearrangement joins TRBV18 to TRBJ2-1; D gene unclear. Germline CDR1 KGHSH, CDR2 LQKENI. Trimming removed 3 bases at V and 0 bases at J, with 6 bases between. This CDR3 comprises 14 residues. This chain's CDR3 is CASSPASSYNEQFF. In nucleotides, the CDR3 is TGTGCCAGCTCACCCGCCAGCTCCTACAATGAGCAGTTCTTC.

The chain is built from TRBV20-1 and TRBJ2-1; 7 bases align to TRBD2. The germline CDR1 and CDR2 sequences are DFQATT and SNEGSKA (reference sequence). CDR3 length equals 15 residues. DNA of the CDR3: TGCAGCTCCATACCGGGACTATATTTAGGCAATGAGCAGTTCTTC. This gives the protein CSSIPGLYLGNEQFF.

This clonotype was seen just once. The chain carries TRBV29-1 and TRBJ1-3; no reliable D call. The CDR3 spans 12 residues. V lost 0 bases to trimming and J lost 4 bases, with 4 bases between them. CDR1 is SQVTM, CDR2 ANQGSEA, per germline. CDR3 DNA: TGCAGCGTTGAAGATGCAGGAAACACCATATATTTT. Its translation: CSVEDAGNTIYF.

This chain joins TRBV29-1 and TRBJ1-2; TRBD1 agrees at 8 bases. Trimming at V came to 3 bases and at J to 4 bases, leaving 4 bases not matched to a gene. Looked up from germline, CDR1 is SQVTM and CDR2 is ANQGSEA. This CDR3 is 13 amino acids long. The CDR3, as DNA: TGCAGCGTTGATCCAGGGGGCGGCTATGGCTACACCTTC. This sequence encodes CSVDPGGGYGYTF. Complete variable domain (other parts from reference TRBV29-1 and TRBJ1-2): SAVISQKPSRDICQRGTSLTIQCQVDSQVTMMFWYRQQPGQSLTLIATANQGSEATYESGFVIDKFPISRPNLTFSTLTVSNMSPEDSSIYLCSVDPGGGYGYTFGSGTRLTVV.

V usage is TRBV3-1 and J usage is TRBJ2-4; 8 nucleotides align to TRBD1. This CDR3 has 16 amino acids. From germline, CDR1 is LGHDT and CDR2 YNNKEL (reference sequence). Unmatched junction bases numbered 5, after V lost 4 bases and J lost 0 bases. CDR3 sequence: CASSRGQGLAKNIQYF. The CDR3 coding sequence is TGTGCCAGCAGCCGCGGACAGGGTTTAGCCAAAAACATTCAGTACTTC.

The chain is built from TRBV29-1 and TRBJ2-1; D gene uncertain. The CDR3 has 14 amino acids. The germline CDR1 and CDR2 sequences are SQVTM and ANQGSEA. V shed 2 bases and J shed 0 bases, with 8 bases lying between them. This CDR3 is CSVELLNSYNEQFF. In DNA form, the CDR3 reads TGCAGCGTTGAACTGCTAAACTCCTACAATGAGCAGTTCTTC.

V is TRBV28 and J is TRBJ2-4; D perhaps matches TRBD2 (5 bases). In germline, CDR1 is MDHEN, CDR2 SYDVKM. Trimming removed 10 bases at V and 13 bases at J, with 20 bases between. CDR3 length equals 12 residues. The CDR3 DNA is TGTGCCATCTCGGCCGGGCCCCGCGGGCAGTACTTC. Amino acids: CAISAGPRGQYF. Variable domain in full (rest from reference TRBV28 and TRBJ2-4): DVKVTQSSRYLVKRTGEKVFLECVQDMDHENMFWYRQDPGLGLRLIYFSYDVKMKEKGDIPEGYSVSREKKERFSLILESASTNQTSMYLCAISAGPRGQYFGAGTRLSVL.

The chain combines TRBV12-3 or TRBV12-4 with TRBJ1-2, with D unclear. Trimming shortened V by 4 bases and J by 6 bases, and 6 bases separated the two germline ends. This CDR3 has 11 residues. CDR3 loop: CASSSRDGYTF. In DNA, the CDR3 is TGTGCCAGCAGTTCAAGGGATGGCTACACCTTC.

Regarding this clonotype: The junction departs from germline at one end; a sequencing error may be responsible. The chain recombines TRBV9 with TRBJ2-7; 13 bases fit TRBD2. This CDR3 has 15 residues. Germline V gene lookup returns CDR1 SGDLS and CDR2 YYNGEE. The CDR3 here is CASSAGTSGAYEQYF. CDR3 coding DNA: TGTGCCAGCAGCGCCGGGACTAGCGGGGCATACGAGCAATACTTC.

The rearrangement links TRBV3-1 to TRBJ2-3; the D gene is possibly TRBD1 (6 bases). Germline values: CDR1 LGHDT, CDR2 YNNKEL (reference sequence). V lost 3 bases and J 0 bases, leaving 10 bases between the germline ends. This CDR3 region has 15 residues. CDR3 amino acids: CASSQLDSSTDTQYF. DNA for the CDR3: TGTGCCAGCAGCCAGTTGGACAGTAGCACAGATACGCAGTATTTT.

This chain links TRBV20-1 with TRBJ1-1; TRBD1 is a possible D gene (5 bases). Germline values: CDR1 DFQATT, CDR2 SNEGSKA (reference sequence). V was trimmed by 0 bases and J by 4 bases, leaving 15 bases between them. This CDR3 spans 15 amino acids. In DNA form, the CDR3 reads TGCAGTGCTAGAGATCTTCGGGGGGAGGGCACTGAAGCTTTCTTT. Its protein is CSARDLRGEGTEAFF.

The genes are TRBV20-1 and TRBJ1-2, with 10 bases identical to TRBD1. The germline V gene encodes CDR1 DFQATT and CDR2 SNEGSKA (reference sequence). Trimming removed 5 bases from V and 4 bases from J; junction bases left unmatched: 4. The CDR3 sequence is 13 residues long. CDR3 nucleotides: TGCAGTGCTCCAGGACAGGGGGGCTATGGCTACACCTTC. Encoded protein: CSAPGQGGYGYTF.

The chain couples TRBV2 to TRBJ2-7; D tentatively reads TRBD1 or TRBD2 (5 bases each). This CDR3 region has 14 residues. Trimming pared 8 bases from V and 1 base from J, leaving 15 bases between. CDR1 is SNHLY and CDR2 is FYNNEI in the germline V gene. The CDR3 DNA reads as TGTGCCAGCCTACCCCGGGACCGTTCCTACGAGCAGTACTTC. Translation gives CASLPRDRSYEQYF.

The V gene is TRBV24-1, the J gene TRBJ1-2; D unclear. CDR1 and CDR2 from the germline V gene are KGHDR and SFDVKD. This CDR3 has 12 amino acids. Trimming stripped 4 bases from V and 5 bases from J, with 7 bases between. The CDR3 DNA follows: TGTGCCACCAGTGACCGAGGGTATGGCTACACCTTC. As protein: CATSDRGYGYTF.

The genes are TRBV25-1 and TRBJ2-4; 10 bases map to TRBD1. V shed 3 bases, J shed 8 bases, and the junction held 7 bases outside the gene matches. CDR1 and CDR2 (germline): MGHDK, SYGVNS. The CDR3 sequence is 15 residues long. The CDR3 reads CASSEGQGFGDIQYF. The CDR3 DNA follows: TGTGCCAGCAGTGAGGGACAGGGGTTCGGGGACATTCAGTACTTC.

This rearrangement joins TRBV5-4 to TRBJ2-1; 12 bases map to TRBD2. The CDR3 consists of 16 residues. Unmatched junction bases numbered 3, after V lost 5 bases and J lost 0 bases. The germline gives CDR1 SGHNT, CDR2 YYREEE (reference sequence). The CDR3, as DNA: TGTGCCAGCAGATCGACTAGCGGGAGCTCCTACAATGAGCAGTTCTTC. Its protein product is CASRSTSGSSYNEQFF.

The rearrangement joins TRBV3-1 to TRBJ2-6; weak D call: TRBD2 (5 bases). Germline CDR1 reads LGHDT; CDR2 reads YNNKEL (reference sequence). The CDR3 runs to 17 residues. The V end lost 4 bases, the J end lost 1 base, and 14 bases lay between the germline ends. The CDR3 region is CASSPRAVLSGANVLTF. The CDR3 DNA reads as TGTGCCAGCAGCCCCAGAGCGGTCCTGTCTGGGGCCAACGTCCTGACTTTC.

This sequence joins TRBV9 and TRBJ2-7; D assignment may be TRBD1 or TRBD2 (5 bases each). The germline gives CDR1 SGDLS, CDR2 YYNGEE. V lost 4 bases to trimming and J lost 6 bases, with 23 bases between them. The CDR3 runs to 16 residues. In DNA form, the CDR3 reads TGTGCCAGCAGCTATCGAGGGGACGCATCGTCTCTCGAGCAGTACTTC. It encodes CASSYRGDASSLEQYF.

The chain links TRBV30 to TRBJ2-4, with unresolved D. The CDR3 runs 12 residues. The germline CDR1 and CDR2 sequences are GTSNPN and SVGIG (reference sequence). Trimming pared 6 bases from V and 8 bases from J, leaving 14 bases between. The DNA for the CDR3 is TGTGCCTGCACCTACGGCCCCGACATTCAGTACTTC. This sequence encodes CACTYGPDIQYF.

The rearrangement uses TRBV7-2 and TRBJ2-1, with 7 bases that match TRBD2. J was trimmed by 8 bases and V by 4 bases; bases with no gene match: 2. CDR1 is SGHTA, CDR2 FQGNSA, per germline. The CDR3 totals 12 residues. CDR3 bases: TGTGCCAGCAGCTCTACTAGCGATGAGCAGTTCTTC. Protein sequence: CASSSTSDEQFF.